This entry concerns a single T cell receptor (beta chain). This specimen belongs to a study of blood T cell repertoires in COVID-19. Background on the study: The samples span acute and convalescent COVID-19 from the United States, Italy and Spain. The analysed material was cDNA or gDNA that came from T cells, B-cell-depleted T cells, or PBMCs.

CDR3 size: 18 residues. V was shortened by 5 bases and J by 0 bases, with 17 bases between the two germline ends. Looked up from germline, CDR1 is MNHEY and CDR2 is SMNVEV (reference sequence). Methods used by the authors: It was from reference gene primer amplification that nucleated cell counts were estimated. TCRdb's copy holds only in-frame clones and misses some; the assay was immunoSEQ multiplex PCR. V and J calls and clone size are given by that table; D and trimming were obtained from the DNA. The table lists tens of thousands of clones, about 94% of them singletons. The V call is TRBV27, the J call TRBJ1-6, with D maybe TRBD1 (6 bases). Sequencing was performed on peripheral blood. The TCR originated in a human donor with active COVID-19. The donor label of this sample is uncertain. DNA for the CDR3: TGTGCCAGCAGTAAACAGGGTATTAGTCCCTCCTATAATTCACCCCTCCACTTT. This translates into CASSKQGISPSYNSPLHF.